The rows below give T cell receptor beta chains drawn from one sample of a study of shared clonotypes between healthy human individuals. Produced via immunoSEQ multiplex PCR; TCRdb's table is partial and in-frame only. Here the sample spans about 1 million clones, around four fifths being singletons. The sequencing sample was made of memory CD4+ T cells sorted from blood. These receptors all come from a man aged 18-30 years in good health. CDR3s include the opening cysteine and the closing phenylalanine or tryptophan. D genes are given only for firm matches. Clone size is not always given. Where it is, it says once, few, many or a class for expanded clones.

TRBV11-2	TRBJ2-5	-	TRBD1	TGTGCCAGCAGCTTAGATGGGACAGCTCAAGAGACCCAGTACTTC	CASSLDGTAQETQYF
TRBV6-1	TRBJ1-4	-	-	TGTGCCAGCAGTGTGGGGGCCTATAATGAAAAACTGTTTTTT	CASSVGAYNEKLFF
TRBV5-1	TRBJ2-3	-	-	TGCGCCAGCAGCCTGGGCGGTGGCACAGATACGCAGTATTTT	CASSLGGGTDTQYF
TRBV10-3	TRBJ1-1	-	TRBD1	TGTGCCATCAGTGAGTCTTCTGACAGGGATGAAGCTTTCTTT	CAISESSDRDEAFF
TRBV5-5	TRBJ1-2	-	TRBD1	TGTGCCAGCAGCTTGAGACAGGGGGCAGATGGCTACACCTTC	CASSLRQGADGYTF
TRBV5-1	TRBJ2-5	-	-	TGCGCCAGCAGCTTGCAGGAGACCCAGTACTTC	CASSLQETQYF
TRBV5-4	TRBJ2-5	-	TRBD1	TGTGCCAGCAGCTCAGTCGGGACAGGGGGCGGGGAGACCCAGTACTTC	CASSSVGTGGGETQYF
TRBV7-2	TRBJ1-4	-	-	TGTGCCAGCAGCTTATCCCACAGAGAAAAACTGTTTTTT	CASSLSHREKLFF
TRBV7-2	TRBJ2-3	-	-	TGTGCCAGCAGCTCCAAGCGGGCCCACACAGATACGCAGTATTTT	CASSSKRAHTDTQYF
TRBV27	TRBJ1-6	-	-	TGTGCCAGCCGGGGAGGGTATAATTCACCCCTCCACTTT	CASRGGYNSPLHF
TRBV30	TRBJ2-6	-	TRBD1	TGTGCCTGGAGTAGGGGACAGGGCCTTTCTGGGGCCAACGTCCTGACTTTC	CAWSRGQGLSGANVLTF
TRBV6-1	TRBJ2-7	-	TRBD2	TGTGCCAGCAGTCTACTAGCGGGGCCCTACGAGCAGTACTTC	CASSLLAGPYEQYF
TRBV27	TRBJ2-3	-	-	TGTGCCAGCAGTAATGGGCAGTTTGGGCCAGATACGCAGTATTTT	CASSNGQFGPDTQYF
TRBV6-4	TRBJ2-3	-	TRBD2	TGTGCCAGCAGCTCTCTAGCGGGAGGGCCTACGCAGTATTTT	CASSSLAGGPTQYF
TRBV7-9	TRBJ2-2	few	-	TGTGCCAGCAGCTTTAGGAACACCGGGGAGCTGTTTTTT	CASSFRNTGELFF
TRBV6-1	TRBJ2-6	many	-	TGTGCCAGCAGAGCTCAGGGGTCTGGGGCCAACGTCCTGACTTTC	CASRAQGSGANVLTF
TRBV9	TRBJ2-1	-	-	TGTGCCAGCAGCCCTCTATCGGGATACAATGAGCAGTTCTTC	CASSPLSGYNEQFF
TRBV7-8	TRBJ2-5	-	-	TGTGCCAGCAGCTTAGACGAGGGTCGGGGAGAGACCCAGTACTTC	CASSLDEGRGETQYF
TRBV4-3	TRBJ2-7	-	TRBD2	TGCGCCAGCAGCCCCCGGGAGGGGGTTTCCTACGAGCAGTACTTC	CASSPREGVSYEQYF
TRBV5-3	TRBJ2-3	-	TRBD1	TGTGCCAGAAGGGCTACAGGGGGTCATACGCAGTATTTT	CARRATGGHTQYF
TRBV27	TRBJ1-4	-	-	TGTGCCAGCAGACCCATACAGAGCTTGGAAAAACTGTTTTTT	CASRPIQSLEKLFF
TRBV11-2	TRBJ2-3	-	TRBD1	TGTGCCAGCAGCTCAAGACGCGGACAGGCCACAGATACGCAGTATTTT	CASSSRRGQATDTQYF
TRBV10-1	TRBJ2-6	-	-	TGCGCCAGCAGCCCAACAGGCGCTGGGGCCAACGTCCTGACTTTC	CASSPTGAGANVLTF
TRBV7-9	TRBJ2-4	-	-	TGCGCCAGCAGCCAAGATCAAGGCACAAACATTCAGTACTTC	CASSQDQGTNIQYF
TRBV2	TRBJ2-3	-	TRBD2	TGTGCCAGCAGTCCTATTCTAGCGGGGGGCACAGATACGCAGTATTTT	CASSPILAGGTDTQYF
TRBV6-1	TRBJ1-1	once	-	TGTGCCAGCAGTGAACGGAGCGAAGCTTTCTTT	CASSERSEAFF
TRBV9	TRBJ1-6	few	-	TGTGCCAGCAGCGTAGCTGATCGAGGGCGCGCCCAATCACCCCTCCACTTT	CASSVADRGRAQSPLHF
TRBV10-3	TRBJ2-2	-	TRBD2	TGTGCCATCAAACAAATTGGACTAGCGGGGGAGGGCACCGGGGAGCTGTTTTTT	CAIKQIGLAGEGTGELFF
TRBV6-1	TRBJ1-5	-	-	TGTGCCAGCAGTGAAGCGTGGGTTGACCAGCCCCAGCATTTT	CASSEAWVDQPQHF
TRBV28	TRBJ1-5	-	-	TGTGCCAGCTGTGGCGGCCATATAGGCAATCAGCCCCAGCATTTT	CASCGGHIGNQPQHF
TRBV5-1	TRBJ2-3	-	-	TGCGCCAGCAGCTTGGAGCCGGGGACGACCCTAACGCAGTATTTT	CASSLEPGTTLTQYF
TRBV2	TRBJ1-6	few	-	TGTGCCAGCAGTGAATTAAAGGGAGCTAAGGTTTCACCCCTCCACTTT	CASSELKGAKVSPLHF
TRBV9	TRBJ1-2	-	TRBD1	TGTGCCAGCAGCCTAGCAAGCCAGGGGGCGATCGGTGGCTACACCTTC	CASSLASQGAIGGYTF
TRBV6-5	TRBJ1-2	-	-	TGTGCCAGCAGTAAGCCGAGCGGTGGCTACACCTTC	CASSKPSGGYTF
TRBV7-2	TRBJ2-3	-	-	TGTGCCAGCAGCCCCCAGGGCACCTTGGGCACAGATACGCAGTATTTT	CASSPQGTLGTDTQYF
TRBV6-5	TRBJ1-2	once	-	TGTGCCAGCAGTTACTCGAGGAACTATGGCTACACCTTC	CASSYSRNYGYTF
TRBV7-8	TRBJ1-1	-	-	TGTGCCAGCAGCTCTACCCCAGGGGCAAGAGCTTTCTTT	CASSSTPGARAFF
TRBV2	TRBJ2-3	-	TRBD2	TGTGCCAGCAGTATAGCGGGGGGCAGCACAGATACGCAGTATTTT	CASSIAGGSTDTQYF
TRBV19	TRBJ1-3	-	TRBD1	TGTGCCACCTACCGGGACAGGGGCTCTGGAAACACCATATATTTT	CATYRDRGSGNTIYF
TRBV6-6	TRBJ1-6	-	TRBD1	TGTGCCAGCAGTTACGGGACAGCCGGGAATTCACCCCTCCACTTT	CASSYGTAGNSPLHF
TRBV10-3	TRBJ2-3	-	-	TGTGCCATCAGTGAGTCTACACGTACAGATACGCAGTATTTT	CAISESTRTDTQYF
TRBV2	TRBJ2-2	-	-	TGTGCCAGCAGTGAATCGGTCCGATTATCCCTGAACACCGGGGAGCTGTTTTTT	CASSESVRLSLNTGELFF
TRBV5-1	TRBJ2-1	-	TRBD2	TGCGCCAGCAGCTTAAGGGGGACTAGCGGCTTAAGGGAGCAGTTCTTC	CASSLRGTSGLREQFF
TRBV5-1	TRBJ2-3	-	TRBD1	TGCGCCAGCAGCTTGTCGGGACAGAGCACAGATACGCAGTATTTT	CASSLSGQSTDTQYF
TRBV30	TRBJ1-5	few	TRBD1	TGTGCCTGGAGTGAAGACAGGGATCAGCCCCAGCATTTT	CAWSEDRDQPQHF
TRBV5-1	TRBJ2-3	-	-	TGCGCCAGCAGCTTAGGACAGACTAGCACAGATACGCAGTATTTT	CASSLGQTSTDTQYF
TRBV27	TRBJ1-2	many	-	TGTGCCAGCAGTCCCCGGGCAGCAGCCTATGGCTACACCTTC	CASSPRAAAYGYTF
TRBV18	TRBJ1-6	few	TRBD1	TGTGCCAGCTCACCTCCAATCGACAGGGGGAATTCACCCCTCCACTTT	CASSPPIDRGNSPLHF
TRBV5-6	TRBJ1-2	-	-	TGTGCCAGCAGCTCGGGACGGGACTATGGCTACACCTTC	CASSSGRDYGYTF
TRBV5-4	TRBJ2-3	once	-	TGTGCCAGCACCCCGAGCCAGGGGCAAACAGATACGCAGTATTTT	CASTPSQGQTDTQYF
TRBV30	TRBJ2-7	few	-	TGTGCCTGGGCAGGCAGGGCCGAGCAGTACTTC	CAWAGRAEQYF
TRBV28	TRBJ2-7	-	TRBD1	TGTGCCAGCTCAGGGGGAAGCCTCTACGAGCAGTACTTC	CASSGGSLYEQYF
TRBV30	TRBJ1-3	-	-	TGTGCCTGGAGTGAAGGGTTGAACACCATATATTTT	CAWSEGLNTIYF
TRBV9	TRBJ1-1	few	TRBD1	TGTGCCAGCAGCAAGGGACAGATGAACACTGAAGCTTTCTTT	CASSKGQMNTEAFF
TRBV5-1	TRBJ2-5	-	TRBD2	TGCGCCAGCAGCGAAACTAGCGGAGGTACTGGGGAGACCCAGTACTTC	CASSETSGGTGETQYF